This T cell receptor (beta chain) appears in the sequencing data of a study of blood T cell repertoires in COVID-19. TCRdb's copy holds only in-frame clones and misses some; the assay was immunoSEQ multiplex PCR. Of roughly 330,000 clones listed, around 87% are singletons. The CDR3 covers 12 residues. The ends were cut back, 2 bases at V and 1 base at J, with 2 bases in the middle. The germline gives CDR1 SGHNT, CDR2 YYREEE (reference sequence). This clone showed up just a few times. This TCR was recovered from a woman in her twenties or thirties who had recovered from COVID-19. The rearrangement uses TRBV5-4 and TRBJ2-3; unclear D gene. The specimen was PBMCs or T cells enriched from blood (not recorded which). Here the CDR3 reads CASSFGTDTQYF. The CDR3 DNA reads TGTGCCAGCAGCTTCGGCACAGATACGCAGTATTTT.